This TCR beta chain was captured in a study of T cells after yellow fever vaccination. TCRdb recomputed calls from the 5' RACE reads with MiXCR, one row per CDR3 protein. The profile shows 95,000 to 100,000 distinct CDR3 sequences, about 5.8% of them singletons. Study results and limitations: The study noted that FACS-sorted repertoires could contain abundant clonotypes contaminating from the bulk population.

This clonotype has only a few counts. Its antigen is as yet unknown. Germline V lookup: CDR1 MNHEY, CDR2 SMNVEV (reference sequence). After removal of 3 bases from V and 6 bases from J, the junction contained 10 bases not matched to a gene. CDR3 size: 16 residues. The TCR sequence derives from a man younger than 35 who received the YFV17D yellow fever vaccine. The chain joins TRBV27 to TRBJ2-1; 8 bases align to TRBD2. The sample here was CD8+ T cells sorted from PBMCs, taken 10 days after the yellow fever booster vaccination. The CDR3 loop reads CASSLATRGGINEQFF. CDR3 sequence (DNA): TGTGCCAGCAGTTTGGCCACCCGGGGGGGCATCAATGAGCAGTTCTTC.